The 26 T cell receptor beta chains in this list originate from one sample, sequenced in a study of blood T cell repertoires in COVID-19. Clones were read by immunoSEQ multiplex PCR, and TCRdb kept only the in-frame ones, dropping some. This table holds roughly 88,000 clones, roughly 85% found once. The source material was peripheral blood. Every receptor here comes from a woman aged 55-70 years with COVID-19, enrolled during active disease.

This chain connects TRBV9 to TRBJ2-2; D might be TRBD1 (5 bases). V lost 0 bases, J lost 6 bases, and 12 bases lay in between. The CDR3 consists of 15 residues. Germline loops: CDR1 SGDLS, CDR2 YYNGEE. CDR3 in DNA: TGTGCCAGCAGCGTAGGCCAGGGTGTCGCCGGGGAGCTGTTTTTT. Its protein is CASSVGQGVAGELFF.

V gene TRBV11-2 combines with J gene TRBJ2-7, with 12 positions matching TRBD2. The J segment lost 7 bases and the V segment lost 5 bases, leaving 3 bases of the junction unmatched. CDR1 SGHAT and CDR2 FQNNGV come from the germline V gene. The CDR3 is 13 amino acids. CDR3 loop: CASSRGLAGEQYF. CDR3 DNA: TGTGCCAGCAGCCGCGGACTAGCGGGAGAGCAGTACTTC.

This clone was counted ten times or more. The chain employs TRBV13 and TRBJ2-7; a weak D match, TRBD2 (5 bases). The ends were cut back, 5 bases at V and 6 bases at J, with 17 bases in the middle. CDR1 PRHDT and CDR2 FYEKMQ come from the germline V gene (reference sequence). The CDR3 runs 14 residues. The CDR3 here is CASSPIGENSEQYF. The CDR3 bases are TGTGCCAGCAGCCCCATCGGGGAAAACTCCGAGCAGTACTTC.

This clone was recorded a few times. CDR3 in amino acids: CASSSEKYYEQYF. The CDR3 DNA is TGTGCCAGCAGCTCCGAGAAATACTACGAGCAGTACTTC. The chain uses TRBV7-9 and TRBJ2-7; D not certain. V lost 4 bases and J lost 3, with 10 bases in between. This CDR3 is built from 13 residues. The germline V gene has CDR1 SEHNR and CDR2 FQNEAQ (reference sequence).

The chain combines TRBV4-3 with TRBJ1-5; TRBD1 matches 8 bases. The CDR3 covers 14 residues. In germline, CDR1 is LGHNA, CDR2 YSLEER. V was clipped by 0 bases and J by 11 bases; unmatched bases: 6. The CDR3 DNA reads TGCGCCAGCAGCCAAGAGACAGGGGTGGAGACCCAGCATTTT. Translating gives CASSQETGVETQHF.

The V gene is TRBV9, the J gene TRBJ1-3; weak D call: TRBD1 (5 bases). Germline loops: CDR1 SGDLS, CDR2 YYNGEE. The CDR3 runs to 14 residues. V shed 0 bases and J shed 3 bases, with 7 bases lying between them. The DNA of the CDR3 is TGTGCCAGCAGCGTAGAAGGGGTTGGAAACACCATATATTTT. This gives the protein CASSVEGVGNTIYF.

This clone was seen a handful of times. The rearrangement links TRBV3-1 (or the pseudogene TRBV3-2) to TRBJ2-7; 7 bases agree with TRBD1. V shed 5 bases, J shed 3 bases, and the junction held 13 bases outside the gene matches. The V gene's germline CDR1 is LGHDT and CDR2 YNNKEL (reference sequence). This CDR3 spans 16 amino acids. The CDR3: CASSTWDSPRYYEQYF. The CDR3 DNA follows: TGTGCCAGCAGCACCTGGGACAGCCCGCGCTACTACGAGCAGTACTTC.

This clone showed up just a few times. This chain links TRBV19 with TRBJ1-5, with a weak D call TRBD1 (5 bases). The CDR3 covers 15 residues. Deletions cut 6 bases from V and 1 base from J, with 13 bases between. Germline V gene lookup returns CDR1 LNHDA and CDR2 SQIVND (reference sequence). The CDR3 protein is CASRQGWMSNQPQHF. In nucleotides, the CDR3 is TGTGCCAGTAGGCAGGGATGGATGAGCAATCAGCCCCAGCATTTT.

The CDR3 loop is CASSFGVHSTDTQYF. Written as DNA, the CDR3 is TGTGCCAGCAGCTTCGGGGTCCACTCAACAGATACGCAGTATTTT. The chain has TRBV7-3 and TRBJ2-3, with a tentative D call TRBD2 (5 bases). Germline V CDR1 and CDR2: SGHTA, FQGTGA. The CDR3 length is 15 residues. V lost 3 bases and J lost 3, with 13 bases in between.

The CDR3 protein is CASSLEAGPYTEAFF. The CDR3 bases are TGCGCCAGCAGCTTGGAAGCAGGCCCCTACACTGAAGCTTTCTTT. The chain is built from TRBV5-1 and TRBJ1-1, with D unresolved. The length of the CDR3 is 15 residues. The ends were cut back, 0 bases at V and 3 bases at J, with 12 bases in the middle. Germline V gene lookup returns CDR1 SGHRS and CDR2 YFSETQ.

V is TRBV3-1 (or the pseudogene TRBV3-2) and J is TRBJ1-5, with TRBD1 matching over 9 bases. Germline CDR1 is LGHDT and CDR2 is YNNKEL (reference sequence). The CDR3 is 17 residues long. J was trimmed by 0 bases and V by 0 bases; bases with no gene match: 3. The CDR3 coding sequence is TGTGCCAGCAGCCAAGAAAGACAGGGGGATAGCAATCAGCCCCAGCATTTT. Amino acid sequence: CASSQERQGDSNQPQHF.

V and J are TRBV14 and TRBJ1-2, with D uncertain. V was shortened by 2 bases and J by 7 bases, with 11 bases between the two germline ends. The CDR3 sequence is 13 residues long. Per germline, CDR1 SGHDN and CDR2 FVKESK. The CDR3 protein is CASSQSLAGGYTF. The CDR3 nucleotides are TGTGCCAGCAGCCAAAGTCTAGCGGGTGGCTACACCTTC.

This clone was counted once. The chain carries TRBV15 and TRBJ2-3, with D unresolved. Germline V lookup: CDR1 LNHNV, CDR2 YYDKDF (reference sequence). The V end was cut by 1 base, the J end by 4 bases, with 9 bases between. The CDR3 loop spans 14 amino acids. The CDR3 loop reads CATSRGARPDTQYF. The CDR3 nucleotides read TGTGCCACCAGCAGAGGGGCCAGGCCAGATACGCAGTATTTT.

The chain uses TRBV11-3 and TRBJ2-1, with D maybe TRBD1 (5 bases). Germline CDR1 and CDR2: SGHNT and YENEEA. The CDR3 has 14 amino acids. Trimming left V 3 bases short and J 9 bases short, with 15 bases between. For the CDR3, the DNA is TGTGCCAGCAGCTTTTCCGGCAGGGTGGGTGAGCAGTTCTTC. Translation gives CASSFSGRVGEQFF.

The chain is built from TRBV19 and TRBJ2-3; 9 bases agree with TRBD1. J gave up 2 bases and V 6 bases, and 3 bases lay outside the gene matches. Germline V CDR1 and CDR2: LNHDA, SQIVND (reference sequence). This CDR3 has 14 residues. CDR3 DNA sequence: TGTGCCAGTAGAGGGACAGGGTCCACAGATACGCAGTATTTT. It codes for CASRGTGSTDTQYF.

The V call is TRBV27, the J call TRBJ1-1, with TRBD1 identical over 8 bases. Germline V CDR1 and CDR2: MNHEY, SMNVEV (reference sequence). Losses at the gene ends were 5 bases for V and 4 bases for J; bases not matched to a gene: 6. CDR3 length: 14 residues. CDR3 nucleotides: TGTGCCAGCAGTACATCAGGGGGCGCCACTGAAGCTTTCTTT. It encodes CASSTSGGATEAFF.

The V and J genes are TRBV19 and TRBJ2-5, with 9 bases matching TRBD1. Germline CDR1 is LNHDA and CDR2 is SQIVND (reference sequence). This CDR3 has 14 residues. J lost 5 bases, V lost 6 bases, and 7 bases had no gene match. The CDR3 is CASRKQGAGETQYF. The DNA of the CDR3 is TGTGCCAGTAGAAAACAGGGGGCTGGGGAGACCCAGTACTTC.

The chain employs TRBV7-2 and TRBJ1-4; D gene uncertain. The CDR3 is made up of 16 amino acids. V lost 4 bases, J lost 1 base, and 13 bases lay in between. The germline gives CDR1 SGHTA, CDR2 FQGNSA. The CDR3 protein is CASSSSVVETNEKLFF. CDR3 nucleotides: TGTGCCAGCAGCTCCTCGGTTGTAGAAACTAATGAAAAACTGTTTTTT.

The rearrangement uses TRBV5-1 and TRBJ2-4; D perhaps matches TRBD2 (5 bases). CDR3 length: 14 amino acids. Trimming stripped 3 bases from V and 5 bases from J, with 12 bases between. CDR1 and CDR2 (germline): SGHRS, YFSETQ. CDR3 sequence: CASSWGKEENIQYF. CDR3 nucleotides: TGCGCCAGCAGCTGGGGAAAGGAGGAAAACATTCAGTACTTC.

V usage is TRBV5-1 and J usage is TRBJ2-1; 9 positions agree with TRBD2. The ends lost 0 bases at V and 9 bases at J; junction bases unmatched: 4. The CDR3 consists of 14 residues. Germline CDR1 and CDR2: SGHRS and YFSETQ. The CDR3 sequence is CASSLAAGGPEQFF. CDR3 sequence (DNA): TGCGCCAGCAGCTTGGCGGCGGGGGGGCCTGAGCAGTTCTTC.

The genes are TRBV4-1 and TRBJ1-4; a possible D gene is TRBD1 (6 bases). CDR1 and CDR2 from the germline V gene are MGHRA and YSYEKL. This CDR3 is built from 15 residues. V lost 1 base and J lost 8, with 14 bases in between. The CDR3 sequence is CASSQVGSGVEKLFF. For the CDR3, the DNA is TGCGCCAGCAGCCAAGTCGGGTCAGGGGTCGAAAAACTGTTTTTT.

V gene TRBV30 combines with J gene TRBJ1-1, with D possibly TRBD1 on 5 matching bases. V shed 3 bases and J shed 6 bases, with 11 bases lying between them. Per germline, CDR1 GTSNPN and CDR2 SVGIG (reference sequence). The CDR3 has 12 residues. In nucleotides, the CDR3 is TGTGCCTGGAGGGACGCAGGGCCTGAAGCTTTCTTT. It encodes CAWRDAGPEAFF. The full variable domain, in which reference TRBV30 and TRBJ1-1 provide the parts outside the CDR3, is SQTIHQWPATLVQPVGSPLSLECTVEGTSNPNLYWYRQAAGRGLQLLFYSVGIGQISSEVPQNLSASRPQDRQFILSSKKLLLSDSGFYLCAWRDAGPEAFFGQGTRLTVV.

This clone showed up just once. As DNA, the CDR3 is TGTGCCAGCAGTTTTCGGGCGGGTTTGTACGAGCAGTACTTC. This sequence encodes CASSFRAGLYEQYF. The V gene is TRBV27, the J gene TRBJ2-7, with D perhaps TRBD2 (5 bases). Germline V gene sequence: CDR1 MNHEY, CDR2 SMNVEV (reference sequence). The CDR3 consists of 14 residues. V shed 3 bases and J shed 4 bases, with 13 bases lying between them.

The gene calls are TRBV20-1 and TRBJ1-6; D is unresolved. Trimming shortened V by 3 bases and J by 0 bases, and 12 bases separated the two germline ends. Germline CDR1 is DFQATT and CDR2 is SNEGSKA (reference sequence). This CDR3 spans 16 amino acids. The DNA for the CDR3 is TGCAGTGCTAGTGGGATACACAGCTCCTATAATTCACCCCTCCACTTT. Protein product: CSASGIHSSYNSPLHF.

This clone was detected only once. V gene TRBV4-2 combines with J gene TRBJ1-3, with unresolved D. CDR1 LGHNA and CDR2 YNFKEQ come from the germline V gene. The CDR3 runs 18 residues. Trimming cost V 0 bases and J 0 bases, with 15 bases left between them. CDR3 protein: CASSQDPGGGISGNTIYF. The CDR3 coding sequence is TGTGCCAGCAGCCAAGATCCAGGAGGCGGAATCTCTGGAAACACCATATATTTT.

The V call is TRBV7-9, the J call TRBJ2-3; D is unresolved. The CDR3 totals 14 residues. V lost 5 bases and J lost 5, with 14 bases in between. Germline values: CDR1 SEHNR, CDR2 FQNEAQ (reference sequence). The CDR3 nucleotides are TGTGCCAGCAGCCCAGTAGTCCAGGTAGATACGCAGTATTTT. Translating it yields CASSPVVQVDTQYF.